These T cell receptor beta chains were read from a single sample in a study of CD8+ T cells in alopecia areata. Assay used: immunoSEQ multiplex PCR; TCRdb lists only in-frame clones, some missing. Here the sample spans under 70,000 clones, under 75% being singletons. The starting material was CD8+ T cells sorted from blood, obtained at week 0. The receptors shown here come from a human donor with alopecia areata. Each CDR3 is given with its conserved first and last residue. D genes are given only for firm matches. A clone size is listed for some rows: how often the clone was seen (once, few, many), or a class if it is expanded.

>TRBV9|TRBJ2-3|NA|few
CASSVSGGYTDTQYF
TGTGCCAGCAGCGTATCTGGCGGCTACACAGATACGCAGTATTTT
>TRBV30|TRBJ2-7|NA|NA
CAWSVGSIGYEQYF
TGTGCCTGGAGTGTCGGCAGCATAGGATACGAGCAGTACTTC
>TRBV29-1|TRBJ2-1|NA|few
CSAVRVSYNEQFF
TGCAGCGCCGTCAGGGTTTCCTACAATGAGCAGTTCTTC
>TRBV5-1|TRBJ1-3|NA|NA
CASSTGQSSGNTIYF
TGCGCCAGCAGCACGGGACAAAGCTCTGGAAACACCATATATTTT
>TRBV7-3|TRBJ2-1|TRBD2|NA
CASSSAGDYNEQFF
TGTGCCAGCAGCTCGGCGGGAGACTACAATGAGCAGTTCTTC
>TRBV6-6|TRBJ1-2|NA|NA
CASSWTLPGSYTF
TGTGCCAGCAGCTGGACACTTCCGGGGAGCTACACCTTC
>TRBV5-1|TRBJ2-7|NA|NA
CASSLALQAYEQYF
TGCGCCAGCAGCTTGGCCTTGCAGGCCTACGAGCAGTACTTC
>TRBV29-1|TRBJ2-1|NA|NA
CSVRRNEQFF
TGCAGCGTGCGGCGGAATGAGCAGTTCTTC
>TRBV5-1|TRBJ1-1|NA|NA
CASSARSGEAFF
TGCGCCAGCAGCGCCAGGTCAGGTGAAGCTTTCTTT
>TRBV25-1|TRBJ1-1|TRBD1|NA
CASSEYPPRQGAFF
TGTGCCAGCAGTGAATATCCCCCTCGACAGGGAGCTTTCTTT
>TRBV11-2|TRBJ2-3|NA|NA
CASSLVASQWGTDTQYF
TGTGCCAGCAGCTTAGTGGCCTCTCAGTGGGGCACAGATACGCAGTATTTT
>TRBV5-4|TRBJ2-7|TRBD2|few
CASSRGLGDRSEQYF
TGCGCCAGCAGCCGGGGACTAGGCGATCGTAGCGAGCAGTACTTC
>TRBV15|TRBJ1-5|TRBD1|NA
CATSRDRGQNQPQHF
TGTGCCACCAGCCGGGACAGGGGGCAGAATCAGCCCCAGCATTTT
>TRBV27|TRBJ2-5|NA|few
CASSFDRTIQETQYF
TGTGCCAGCAGTTTCGACAGAACCATCCAAGAGACCCAGTACTTC
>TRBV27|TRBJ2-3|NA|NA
CASSSTTKDTQYF
TGTGCCAGCAGTTCGACTACAAAAGATACGCAGTATTTT
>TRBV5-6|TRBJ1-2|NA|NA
CASSWGTGSYGYTF
TGTGCCAGCAGCTGGGGTACAGGTTCCTATGGCTACACCTTC
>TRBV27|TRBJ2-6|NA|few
CASKPTGGANVLTF
TGTGCCAGCAAACCCACCGGCGGGGCCAACGTCCTGACTTTC
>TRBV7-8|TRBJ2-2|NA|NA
CASSLASAGRNTGELFF
TGTGCCAGCAGCTTAGCGTCGGCAGGGCGGAACACCGGGGAGCTGTTTTTT
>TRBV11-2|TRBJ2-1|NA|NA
CASSLPGTLNAYEQFF
TGTGCCAGCAGCTTGCCCGGGACCCTGAATGCCTATGAGCAGTTCTTC
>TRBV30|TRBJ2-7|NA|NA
CAWRISARNYEQYF
TGTGCCTGGAGAATTTCAGCGAGGAATTACGAGCAGTACTTC
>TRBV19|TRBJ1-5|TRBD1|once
CASSIAHRGNQPQHF
TGTGCCAGTAGTATAGCGCACAGGGGGAATCAGCCCCAGCATTTT
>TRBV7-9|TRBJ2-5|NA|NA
CASSLAGKETQYF
TGTGCCAGCAGCTTAGCAGGGAAGGAGACCCAGTACTTC
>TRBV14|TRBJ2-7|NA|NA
CASSHTGTYEQYF
TGTGCCAGCAGCCATACAGGTACCTACGAGCAGTACTTC
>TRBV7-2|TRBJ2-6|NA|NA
CASSFGMGANVLTF
TGTGCCAGCAGCTTCGGAATGGGGGCCAACGTCCTGACTTTC
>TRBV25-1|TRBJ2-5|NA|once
CASSERYQETQYF
TGTGCCAGCAGTGAACGGTACCAAGAGACCCAGTACTTC
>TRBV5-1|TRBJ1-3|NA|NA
CASSSSGYSGNTIYF
TGCGCCAGCAGCTCGTCAGGGTACTCTGGAAACACCATATATTTT
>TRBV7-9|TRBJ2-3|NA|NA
CASSLKPDTQYF
TGTGCCAGCAGCTTAAAGCCAGATACGCAGTATTTT
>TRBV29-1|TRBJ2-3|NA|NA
CSVEVVPPRAPVGTQYF
TGCAGCGTTGAAGTTGTACCCCCCAGGGCCCCAGTTGGTACGCAGTATTTT
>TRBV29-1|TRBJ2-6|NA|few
CSAWTEGSSGANVLTF
TGCAGCGCTTGGACAGAAGGGTCCTCTGGGGCCAACGTCCTGACTTTC